This T cell receptor beta chain appears in the sequencing data of a study of control samples from healthy donors and cancer patients. Here immunoSEQ multiplex PCR was the method, and the copy in TCRdb shows in-frame clones only, minus some. The data show tens of thousands of clones, 79% seen once. Trimming left V 1 base short and J 7 bases short, with 7 bases between. This CDR3 is built from 12 residues. The germline CDR1 and CDR2 sequences are MGHRA and YSYEKL. V usage is TRBV4-1 and J usage is TRBJ1-1, with D uncertain. The TCR originated in a man aged 60 to 75 with head and neck cancer. The sequenced material came from PBMCs. CDR3 DNA sequence: TGCGCCAGCAGCCAAGGCGGCGATGAAGCTTTCTTT. Translation gives CASSQGGDEAFF.